A selection of T cell receptor beta chains follows, all from one sample in a study of shared clonotypes between healthy human individuals. Generated by immunoSEQ multiplex PCR, the TCRdb table keeps only in-frame clones and is missing some. Of 2,500,000 or so clones listed, roughly 90% are singletons. The source material was naive CD4+ T cells from PBMCs. The receptor source for this set is a young man in good health. Some clones in this sample may be carry-over from other donors' samples. Each CDR3 is given with its conserved first and last residue. The D gene is left open where the match is weak. Size is stated for part of the rows, as once, few or many counts, or as a class when the clone is expanded.

J: TRBJ2-7; V: TRBV18; D: -; size: -; CDR3: CASSPATETYEQYF; DNA: TGTGCCAGCTCACCCGCGACAGAAACCTACGAGCAGTACTTC
J: TRBJ1-1; V: TRBV28; D: TRBD1; size: -; CDR3: CASSEGQALNTEAFF; DNA: TGTGCCAGCAGCGAGGGACAGGCGTTAAACACTGAAGCTTTCTTT
J: TRBJ2-7; V: TRBV5-1; D: TRBD1; size: -; CDR3: CASSLWTGQNYEQYF; DNA: TGCGCCAGCAGCTTGTGGACAGGACAAAACTACGAGCAGTACTTC
J: TRBJ1-1; V: TRBV6-4; D: TRBD1; size: -; CDR3: CASSFRPCRDRDTEAFF; DNA: TGTGCCAGCAGCTTCCGCCCCTGCCGGGACAGAGACACTGAAGCTTTCTTT
J: TRBJ1-6; V: TRBV5-4; D: -; size: -; CDR3: CASSLEWGVNSPLHF; DNA: TGTGCCAGCAGCTTGGAATGGGGGGTCAATTCACCCCTCCACTTT
J: TRBJ2-7; V: TRBV27; D: TRBD2; size: once; CDR3: CASSLSPSGTGEQYF; DNA: TGTGCCAGCAGTTTATCGCCTAGCGGGACGGGAGAGCAGTACTTC
J: TRBJ2-7; V: TRBV9; D: TRBD2; size: -; CDR3: CASSGGLAYEQYF; DNA: TGTGCCAGCAGCGGGGGACTAGCCTACGAGCAGTACTTC
J: TRBJ2-4; V: TRBV9; D: TRBD1; size: -; CDR3: CASSPGQGRNIQYF; DNA: TGTGCCAGCAGCCCCGGACAGGGTCGGAACATTCAGTACTTC
J: TRBJ2-5; V: TRBV4-2; D: TRBD1; size: -; CDR3: CASSPGQGFTRGTQYF; DNA: TGTGCCAGCAGCCCCGGACAGGGTTTTACTAGGGGGACCCAGTACTTC
J: TRBJ1-3; V: TRBV7-8; D: -; size: -; CDR3: CASTPTGPRNTIYF; DNA: TGTGCCAGCACCCCCACAGGGCCCCGAAACACCATATATTTT
J: TRBJ1-1; V: TRBV5-1; D: -; size: few; CDR3: CASSTVPEAFF; DNA: TGCGCCAGCAGCACCGTCCCTGAAGCTTTCTTT